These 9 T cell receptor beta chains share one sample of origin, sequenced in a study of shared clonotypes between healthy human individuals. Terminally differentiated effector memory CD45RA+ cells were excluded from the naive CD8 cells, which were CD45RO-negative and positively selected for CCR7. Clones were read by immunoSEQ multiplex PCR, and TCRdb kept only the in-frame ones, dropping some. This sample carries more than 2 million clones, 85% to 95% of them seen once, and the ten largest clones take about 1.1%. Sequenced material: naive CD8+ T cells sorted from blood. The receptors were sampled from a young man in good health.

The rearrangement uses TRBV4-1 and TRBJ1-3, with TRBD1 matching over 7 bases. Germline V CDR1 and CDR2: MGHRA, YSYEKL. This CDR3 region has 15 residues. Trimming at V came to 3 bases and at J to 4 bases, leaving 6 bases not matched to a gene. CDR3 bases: TGCGCCAGCAGCCACCCTTCGGGACAGGGAAACACCATATATTTT. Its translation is CASSHPSGQGNTIYF.

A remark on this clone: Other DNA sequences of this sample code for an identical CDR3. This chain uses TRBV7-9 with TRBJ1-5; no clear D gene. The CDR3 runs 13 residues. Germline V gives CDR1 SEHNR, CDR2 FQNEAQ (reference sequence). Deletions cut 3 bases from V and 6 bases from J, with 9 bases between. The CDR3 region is CASSLDAGQPQHF. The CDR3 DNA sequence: TGTGCCAGCAGCTTGGATGCAGGTCAGCCCCAGCATTTT.

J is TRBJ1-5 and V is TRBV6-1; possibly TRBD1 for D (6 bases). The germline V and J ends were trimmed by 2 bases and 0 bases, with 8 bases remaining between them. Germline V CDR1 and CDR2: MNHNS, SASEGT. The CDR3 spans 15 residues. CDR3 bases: TGTGCCAGCAGTGAATTCAGGGGTAGCAATCAGCCCCAGCATTTT. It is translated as CASSEFRGSNQPQHF.

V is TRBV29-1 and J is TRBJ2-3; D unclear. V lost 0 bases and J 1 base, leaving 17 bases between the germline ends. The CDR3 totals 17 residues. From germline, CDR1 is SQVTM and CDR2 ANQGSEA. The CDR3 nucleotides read TGCAGCGTTGAAGACACCCTGAAGACCTCCCGCACAGATACGCAGTATTTT. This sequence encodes CSVEDTLKTSRTDTQYF.

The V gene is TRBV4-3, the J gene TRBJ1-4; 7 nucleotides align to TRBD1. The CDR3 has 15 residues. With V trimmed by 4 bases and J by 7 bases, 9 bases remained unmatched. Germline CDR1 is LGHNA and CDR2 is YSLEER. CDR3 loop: CASSRLTGKGEKLFF. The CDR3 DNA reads TGCGCCAGCAGCCGCCTGACAGGGAAGGGTGAAAAACTGTTTTTT.

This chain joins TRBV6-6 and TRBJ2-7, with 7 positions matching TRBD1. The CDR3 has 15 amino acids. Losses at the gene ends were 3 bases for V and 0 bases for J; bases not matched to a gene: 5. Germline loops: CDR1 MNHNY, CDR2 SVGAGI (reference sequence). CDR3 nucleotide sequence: TGTGCCAGCAGTTATTTGGACAGGAGCTCCTACGAGCAGTACTTC. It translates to CASSYLDRSSYEQYF.

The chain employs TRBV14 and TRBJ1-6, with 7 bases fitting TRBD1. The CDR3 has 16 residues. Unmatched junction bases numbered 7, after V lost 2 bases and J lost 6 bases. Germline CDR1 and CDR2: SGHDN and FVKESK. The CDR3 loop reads CASSQTDRAFNSPLHF. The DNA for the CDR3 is TGTGCCAGCAGCCAAACAGACAGGGCGTTTAATTCACCCCTCCACTTT.

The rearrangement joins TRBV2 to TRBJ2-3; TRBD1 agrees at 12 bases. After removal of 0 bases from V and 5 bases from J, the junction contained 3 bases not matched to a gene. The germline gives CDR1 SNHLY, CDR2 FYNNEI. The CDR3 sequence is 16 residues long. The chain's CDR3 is CASSEAGQGARDTQYF. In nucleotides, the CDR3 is TGTGCCAGCAGTGAAGCGGGACAGGGGGCGAGAGATACGCAGTATTTT.

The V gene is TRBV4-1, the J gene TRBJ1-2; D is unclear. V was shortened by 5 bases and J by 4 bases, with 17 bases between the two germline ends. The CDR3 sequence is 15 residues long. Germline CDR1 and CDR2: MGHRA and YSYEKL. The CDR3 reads CASSSYSDFTYGYTF. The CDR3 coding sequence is TGCGCCAGCAGCTCCTACTCCGACTTTACCTATGGCTACACCTTC.